The 2 T cell receptor beta chains presented below share a single source sample, sequenced in a study of OX40 agonist ivuxolimab in advanced cancers. Generated by immunoSEQ multiplex PCR, the TCRdb table keeps only in-frame clones and is missing some. The table shows fewer than 6,000 clones, with 71% occurring only once. Sequences were derived from CD4+ or CD8+ T cells sorted from blood, sampled in a trial of the OX40 agonist ivuxolimab. The receptors were sampled from an adult with an advanced solid tumor such as melanoma, head and neck, liver or kidney cancer.

This clone was picked up many times. This CDR3 is also generated by other DNA sequences in the sample. The chain recombines TRBV9 with TRBJ2-2; 7 bases map to TRBD1. Germline CDR1 SGDLS, CDR2 YYNGEE. This CDR3 comprises 16 residues. V gave up 2 bases and J gave up 0 bases; unmatched junction bases: 4. Here the CDR3 DNA reads TGTGCCAGCAGCGTCTCCGGGACAGCGAACACCGGGGAGCTGTTTTTT. The encoded protein is CASSVSGTANTGELFF.

The chain carries TRBV5-8 and TRBJ2-5; D is possibly TRBD1 or TRBD2 (6 bases each). The CDR3 has 16 amino acids. V lost 1 base, J lost 0 bases, and 13 bases lay in between. CDR1 and CDR2 from the germline V gene are SGHTS and YDEGEE. CDR3 in DNA: TGTGCCAGCAGCTTGTTCGGGGGCCCATACCAAGAGACCCAGTACTTC. Amino acids: CASSLFGGPYQETQYF.